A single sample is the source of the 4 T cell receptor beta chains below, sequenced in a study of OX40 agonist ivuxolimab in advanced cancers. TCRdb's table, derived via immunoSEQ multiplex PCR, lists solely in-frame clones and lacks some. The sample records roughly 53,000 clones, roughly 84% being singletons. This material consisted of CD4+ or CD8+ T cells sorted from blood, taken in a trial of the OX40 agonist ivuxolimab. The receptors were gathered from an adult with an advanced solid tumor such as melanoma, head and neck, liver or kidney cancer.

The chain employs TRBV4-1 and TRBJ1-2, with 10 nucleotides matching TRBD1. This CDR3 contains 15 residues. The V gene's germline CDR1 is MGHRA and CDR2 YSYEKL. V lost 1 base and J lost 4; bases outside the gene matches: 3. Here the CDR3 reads CASSQGQGATYGYTF. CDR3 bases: TGCGCCAGCAGCCAAGGACAGGGGGCAACCTATGGCTACACCTTC.

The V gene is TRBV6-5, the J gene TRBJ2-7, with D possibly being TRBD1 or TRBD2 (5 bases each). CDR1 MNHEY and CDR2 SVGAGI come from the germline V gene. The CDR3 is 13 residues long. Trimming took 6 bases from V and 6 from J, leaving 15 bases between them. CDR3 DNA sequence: TGTGCCAGCAGCGCGCAGGGAGAAGGCGAGCAGTACTTC. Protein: CASSAQGEGEQYF.

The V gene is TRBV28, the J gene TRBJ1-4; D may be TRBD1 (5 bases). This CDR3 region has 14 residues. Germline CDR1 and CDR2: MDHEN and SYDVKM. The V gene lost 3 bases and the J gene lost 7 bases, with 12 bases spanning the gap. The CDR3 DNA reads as TGTGCCAGCAGTTTTGGGGGGGGTAGTGAAAAACTGTTTTTT. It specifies CASSFGGGSEKLFF.

CDR3 DNA: TGTGCCTGGAACCGGGACAGCTCGAACACCGGGGAGCTGTTTTTT. Its translation is CAWNRDSSNTGELFF. This chain joins TRBV30 and TRBJ2-2; TRBD1 matches at 7 bases. The germline CDR1 and CDR2 sequences are GTSNPN and SVGIG (reference sequence). V shed 4 bases, J shed 0 bases, and the junction held 5 bases outside the gene matches. The CDR3 is 15 amino acids.